This T cell receptor beta chain was recovered during a study of naive and memory T cell subsets. Findings of the study overall: TCR transcript changes with activation or differentiation may affect this RNA method.

Ligated cDNA underwent four rounds of PCR with nested alpha and beta constant region primers and SP2. From the UMI-ligation and nested PCR reads, TCRdb called clonotypes with MiXCR, one entry per CDR3 protein. The table lists 20,000 to 25,000 distinct CDR3 sequences, about 6.4% of them singletons. The trim removed 2 bases at V and 3 bases at J, leaving 3 bases unmatched. The CDR3 has 13 residues. Per the germline V gene, CDR1 is DFQATT and CDR2 is SNEGSKA (reference sequence). Sample treatment: skin biopsy from PPD injection site in Mantoux-positive individual. An oligonucleotide containing a UMI was ligated to the 3' end of TCR cDNA. Tuberculin skin test biopsies were taken where PPD was injected in Mantoux-positive people. This clonotype counts as medium-sized (0.01 to 0.1%). Its antigen is unknown.

The sample was skin, taken from a tuberculin skin test site. The TCR was taken from an adult in good health. The J gene is TRBJ2-5, the V gene TRBV20-1, with 7 bases fitting TRBD1. CDR3 loop: CSARFQGEETQYF. As DNA, the CDR3 is TGCAGTGCTAGATTCCAGGGGGAAGAGACCCAGTACTTC.